These 32 T cell receptor beta chains share one sample of origin, sequenced in a study of shared T cell receptors in the human thymus. TCRdb's table, derived via immunoSEQ multiplex PCR, lists solely in-frame clones and lacks some. This sample yields some 700,000 clones, of which roughly 85% are seen a single time; roughly 0.01% belongs to the top ten. The sample also formed part of further work on human thymus T cells.

Sequences were obtained from thymocytes. These receptors came from a girl under three years old with a congenital heart defect.

The gene calls are TRBV28 and TRBJ1-3; D not resolved. The germline gives CDR1 MDHEN, CDR2 SYDVKM. The CDR3 length is 17 residues. V lost 1 base and J lost 0, with 13 bases in between. Written as DNA, the CDR3 is TGTGCCAGCAGTTTATCGATGACGGGGAGCTCTGGAAACACCATATATTTT. This encodes CASSLSMTGSSGNTIYF.

V usage is TRBV27 and J usage is TRBJ2-7; D might be TRBD1 (6 bases). This CDR3 is 14 amino acids long. Germline V CDR1 and CDR2: MNHEY, SMNVEV (reference sequence). Between the trimmed V and J ends, which lost 3 bases and 2 bases, there was a span of 11 bases. The CDR3 region has the DNA TGTGCCAGCAGTTTGACAGGTGAAACCTACGAGCAGTACTTC. Protein product: CASSLTGETYEQYF.

The chain couples TRBV13 to TRBJ2-5, with TRBD1 matching over 7 bases. Per the germline V gene, CDR1 is PRHDT and CDR2 is FYEKMQ (reference sequence). This CDR3 comprises 19 residues. J was trimmed by 7 bases and V by 0 bases; bases with no gene match: 20. The CDR3 DNA reads as TGTGCCAGCAGCTTAGGAACACTAACCCAATACAGGGGTCCGGTGACCCAGTACTTC. It is translated as CASSLGTLTQYRGPVTQYF.

The chain joins TRBV6-1 to TRBJ1-1; 12 bases match TRBD1. V lost 4 bases and J lost 8; bases outside the gene matches: 5. The CDR3 consists of 14 residues. CDR1 MNHNS and CDR2 SASEGT come from the germline V gene. The DNA for the CDR3 is TGTGCCAGCAGTGCTCCTGGGACAGGGGGCGAAGCTTTCTTT. Translated, it gives CASSAPGTGGEAFF.

The V gene is TRBV7-3, the J gene TRBJ1-6; D gene uncertain. Looked up from germline, CDR1 is SGHTA and CDR2 is FQGTGA. This CDR3 region has 17 residues. V was shortened by 4 bases and J by 0 bases, with 13 bases between the two germline ends. The CDR3 loop reads CASSSLRVSSYNSPLHF. The CDR3 region has the DNA TGTGCCAGCAGCTCCCTGAGGGTAAGCTCCTATAATTCACCCCTCCACTTT.

V and J are TRBV11-1 and TRBJ1-5; tentatively, D is TRBD1 (6 bases). Per the germline V gene, CDR1 is SGHAT and CDR2 is FQDESV (reference sequence). The CDR3 runs to 19 residues. V was clipped by 5 bases and J by 0 bases, with 23 bases between them. The CDR3 reads CASSPGDQRTNDSNQPQHF. CDR3 bases: TGTGCCAGCAGCCCAGGGGACCAGAGGACGAACGATAGCAATCAGCCCCAGCATTTT.

The chain uses TRBV12-5 and TRBJ1-3; D is uncertain. Looked up from germline, CDR1 is LGHNT and CDR2 is FRNRAP. V was pared by 2 bases and J by 0 bases, with 11 bases between. The CDR3 extends over 16 amino acids. As DNA, the CDR3 is TGTGCTAGTGGTTTGCAACAATCATACTCTGGAAACACCATATATTTT. This gives the protein CASGLQQSYSGNTIYF.

The J gene is TRBJ1-2, the V gene TRBV27, with TRBD1 matching 9 bases. Germline lookup yields CDR1 MNHEY and CDR2 SMNVEV (reference sequence). The J segment lost 4 bases and the V segment lost 5 bases, leaving 14 bases of the junction unmatched. The CDR3 is 17 residues long. This CDR3 is CASSEGLEGQGAYGYTF. The CDR3 DNA sequence: TGTGCCAGCAGTGAAGGGCTTGAGGGACAGGGTGCCTATGGCTACACCTTC.

This clone was seen just once. The CDR3 loop is CASSLPTTENYGYTF. In nucleotides, the CDR3 is TGTGCCAGCAGCTTGCCAACGACAGAGAACTATGGCTACACCTTC. The chain joins TRBV7-4 to TRBJ1-2, with D perhaps matching TRBD1 (5 bases). The germline V gene encodes CDR1 SGHVT and CDR2 SQSDAQ. This CDR3 spans 15 amino acids. V was shortened by 3 bases and J by 2 bases, with 13 bases between the two germline ends.

The chain uses TRBV27 and TRBJ2-2; tentatively, D is TRBD1 (6 bases). V was trimmed by 3 bases and J by 5 bases, leaving 22 bases between them. Germline values: CDR1 MNHEY, CDR2 SMNVEV (reference sequence). The CDR3 spans 18 residues. The CDR3 DNA reads TGTGCCAGCAGTTTCAATGACGGGGCTGGGACACTTACCGGGGAGCTGTTTTTT. Protein: CASSFNDGAGTLTGELFF.

The chain is built from TRBV30 and TRBJ1-4; 7 bases align to TRBD1. Germline-derived CDR1 and CDR2 are GTSNPN and SVGIG (reference sequence). With 0 bases clipped from V and 6 bases from J, the junction kept 1 base outside the gene matches. This CDR3 is 13 amino acids long. The CDR3 nucleotides read TGTGCCTGGAGTGTGCAGGGGGATGAAAAACTGTTTTTT. This encodes CAWSVQGDEKLFF.

CDR3 DNA: TGTGCTAGTGGTTCCGCCCGGACTAGCGGGGGTAAATACAATGAGCAGTTCTTC. Amino acids: CASGSARTSGGKYNEQFF. This chain links TRBV12-5 with TRBJ2-1, with 13 bases matching TRBD2. Germline V gene sequence: CDR1 LGHNT, CDR2 FRNRAP. CDR3 size: 18 residues. V lost 4 bases, J lost 4 bases, and 10 bases stayed unmatched.

This clone has a handful of counts. The rearrangement joins TRBV6-5 to TRBJ1-2; the match to TRBD1 covers 8 bases. After removal of 7 bases from V and 5 bases from J, the junction contained 9 bases not matched to a gene. This CDR3 has 14 residues. Germline V CDR1 and CDR2: MNHEY, SVGAGI. DNA for the CDR3: TGTGCCAGCACCACATCACAGGGGGGATATGGCTACACCTTC. It specifies CASTTSQGGYGYTF.

This clone has a single count. V is TRBV28 and J is TRBJ1-6; 8 nucleotides agree with TRBD1. CDR3 length: 22 amino acids. Looked up from germline, CDR1 is MDHEN and CDR2 is SYDVKM. Trimming at V came to 4 bases and at J to 0 bases, leaving 20 bases not matched to a gene. DNA of the CDR3: TGTGCCAGCAGTTCGTATCGTCCGGGACAGGCCCAAAGGAGCTCCTATAATTCACCCCTCCACTTT. Translated: CASSSYRPGQAQRSSYNSPLHF. The full variable domain, completed using reference TRBV28 and TRBJ1-6, is DVKVTQSSRYLVKRTGEKVFLECVQDMDHENMFWYRQDPGLGLRLIYFSYDVKMKEKGDIPEGYSVSREKKERFSLILESASTNQTSMYLCASSSYRPGQAQRSSYNSPLHFGNGTRLTVT.

This clone was seen a handful of times. This rearrangement joins TRBV4-1 to TRBJ2-7; the match to TRBD2 covers 7 bases. Germline lookup yields CDR1 MGHRA and CDR2 YSYEKL. The CDR3 extends over 18 amino acids. V lost 0 bases and J lost 2; bases outside the gene matches: 13. The CDR3 region is CASSQEGAGSGAPYEQYF. CDR3 coding DNA: TGCGCCAGCAGCCAAGAGGGAGCTGGGAGCGGGGCCCCCTACGAGCAGTACTTC.

The genes are TRBV19 and TRBJ1-2; no reliable D call. This CDR3 spans 16 amino acids. The V end was cut by 7 bases, the J end by 3 bases, with 21 bases between. The germline V gene has CDR1 LNHDA and CDR2 SQIVND (reference sequence). CDR3 DNA sequence: TGTGCCAGTATGTGGGCAGGCGTCGGGCGGGACTATGGCTACACCTTC. It translates to CASMWAGVGRDYGYTF. The full variable domain, completed using reference TRBV19 and TRBJ1-2, is DGGITQSPKYLFRKEGQNVTLSCEQNLNHDAMYWYRQDPGQGLRLIYYSQIVNDFQKGDIAEGYSVSREKKESFPLTVTSAQKNPTAFYLCASMWAGVGRDYGYTFGSGTRLTVV.

V and J are TRBV15 and TRBJ2-2; 8 nucleotides line up with TRBD1. The length of the CDR3 is 18 residues. V shed 3 bases, J shed 6 bases, and the junction held 15 bases outside the gene matches. Germline loops: CDR1 LNHNV, CDR2 YYDKDF (reference sequence). The CDR3 sequence is CATSRWGQGARVAGELFF. The CDR3 DNA sequence: TGTGCCACCAGCAGGTGGGGTCAGGGGGCGCGGGTCGCCGGGGAGCTGTTTTTT.

The chain carries TRBV5-8 and TRBJ1-3; the D is unclear. The CDR3 contains 18 residues. The V gene lost 2 bases and the J gene lost 0 bases, with 18 bases spanning the gap. In germline, CDR1 is SGHTS, CDR2 YDEGEE. The CDR3 region has the DNA TGTGCCAGCAGCTTTGAGAGAGTCACTTATCACTCTGGAAACACCATATATTTT. Residues: CASSFERVTYHSGNTIYF.

V is TRBV19 and J is TRBJ2-3, with D tentatively TRBD2 (7 bases). The V and J ends lost 7 bases and 6 bases respectively, with 11 bases between them. Per germline, CDR1 LNHDA and CDR2 SQIVND (reference sequence). The CDR3 has 12 amino acids. In DNA form, the CDR3 reads TGTGCCAGTACAAGGGGGGGGGATACGCAGTATTTT. Its protein product is CASTRGGDTQYF.

V gene TRBV9 combines with J gene TRBJ2-7; D perhaps matches TRBD2 (5 bases). V lost 3 bases and J lost 2, with 18 bases in between. The CDR3 has 16 amino acids. Germline CDR1 SGDLS, CDR2 YYNGEE. The CDR3 region is CASSASRAGGPYEQYF. The DNA of the CDR3 is TGTGCCAGCAGCGCCTCCCGGGCCGGAGGCCCCTACGAGCAGTACTTC.

This chain joins TRBV5-6 and TRBJ2-5; 10 nucleotides agree with TRBD1. The J call may be incorrect, as the DNA end agrees better with TRBJ2-7. Germline-derived CDR1 and CDR2 are SGHDT and YYEEEE. CDR3 size: 14 residues. The CDR3, as DNA: TGTGCCAGCAGCTCGGACAGGGGGTGGGTCGAGCAGTACTTC. Amino acids: CASSSDRGWVEQYF.

V and J are TRBV28 and TRBJ2-3, with D possibly being TRBD2 (5 bases). CDR1 is MDHEN and CDR2 is SYDVKM in the germline V gene. This CDR3 is 16 amino acids long. V was trimmed by 2 bases and J by 4 bases, leaving 16 bases between them. CDR3 DNA sequence: TGTGCCAGCAGTTTAGGCGGGTTAGACCGGGCAGATACGCAGTATTTT. It translates to CASSLGGLDRADTQYF.

This clone was seen a single time. This chain connects TRBV7-9 to TRBJ2-7; D not resolved. Germline CDR1 is SEHNR and CDR2 is FQNEAQ (reference sequence). The CDR3 contains 15 residues. V was shortened by 1 base and J by 3 bases, with 13 bases between the two germline ends. The CDR3 DNA follows: TGTGCCAGCAGCTTAGGTCCTTATGCCGGCTACGAGCAGTACTTC. Encoded protein: CASSLGPYAGYEQYF.

Turning to this clone: The germline gene is not matched at one end of the junction; a read error may be the cause. The chain uses TRBV28 and TRBJ1-6; D unclear. Germline CDR1 MDHEN, CDR2 SYDVKM. The CDR3 is made up of 14 amino acids. The CDR3 spells CASSPRETNSPLHF. The CDR3 nucleotides read TGTGCCAGCAGTCCCCGTGAAACTAATTCCCCCCTCCACTTT.

CDR3 loop: CAIAWTGTQGYTF. CDR3 coding DNA: TGTGCCATCGCCTGGACAGGGACTCAGGGCTACACCTTC. The chain carries TRBV10-3 and TRBJ1-2; 8 bases map to TRBD1. This CDR3 contains 13 residues. The V gene end was trimmed by 8 bases and the J gene end by 8 bases; junction bases not matched to a gene: 10. Germline V CDR1 and CDR2: ENHRY, SYGVKD.

This clone appeared a single time. The rearrangement joins TRBV5-6 to TRBJ2-7; 8 bases line up with TRBD2. The CDR3 extends over 17 amino acids. The V and J ends lost 0 bases and 6 bases, in that order; junction bases with no gene match: 14. The germline V gene has CDR1 SGHDT and CDR2 YYEEEE. The CDR3 spells CASSLAGAGGLASEQYF. CDR3 sequence (DNA): TGTGCCAGCAGCTTGGCCGGCGCTGGAGGACTAGCAAGCGAGCAGTACTTC.

The chain links TRBV2 to TRBJ1-2; tentatively, D is TRBD1 (6 bases). Germline CDR1 and CDR2: SNHLY and FYNNEI. The CDR3 totals 13 residues. CDR3 DNA: TGTGTCACAGGGCGGCCAGCTAACTATGGCTACACCTTC. Amino acids: CVTGRPANYGYTF.

The chain combines TRBV28 with TRBJ2-3; D is possibly TRBD1 (5 bases). This CDR3 comprises 13 residues. Trimming took 10 bases from V and 2 from J, leaving 13 bases between them. Germline V gives CDR1 MDHEN, CDR2 SYDVKM. This CDR3 is CATAVGATDTQYF. The DNA of the CDR3 is TGTGCCACCGCAGTTGGGGCCACAGATACGCAGTATTTT. Complete variable domain (other parts from reference TRBV28 and TRBJ2-3): DVKVTQSSRYLVKRTGEKVFLECVQDMDHENMFWYRQDPGLGLRLIYFSYDVKMKEKGDIPEGYSVSREKKERFSLILESASTNQTSMYLCATAVGATDTQYFGPGTRLTVL.

V gene TRBV13 combines with J gene TRBJ1-2; 10 nucleotides align to TRBD1. The junction had 5 bases not matched to a gene; V was cut back by 5 bases and J by 8 bases. This CDR3 is 13 amino acids long. Germline CDR1 PRHDT, CDR2 FYEKMQ (reference sequence). The CDR3 bases are TGTGCCAGCAGCCCCGACAGGGGGCGCGGCTACACCTTC. This encodes CASSPDRGRGYTF. The entire variable domain, with the rest obtained from reference TRBV13 and TRBJ1-2, is as follows: AAGVIQSPRHLIKEKRETATLKCYPIPRHDTVYWYQQGPGQDPQFLISFYEKMQSDKGSIPDRFSAQQFSDYHSELNMSSLELGDSALYFCASSPDRGRGYTFGSGTRLTVV.

The chain carries TRBV14 and TRBJ2-1; a weak D match, TRBD2 (6 bases). CDR3 length equals 14 residues. V lost 5 bases and J lost 10, with 18 bases in between. Germline V gene lookup returns CDR1 SGHDN and CDR2 FVKESK. The CDR3 nucleotides read TGTGCCAGCAGCTGCACGGCGGGCGGGGTAGAGCAGTTCTTC. Encoded protein: CASSCTAGGVEQFF.

This chain links TRBV7-2 with TRBJ2-7; 9 bases are a match to TRBD1. The CDR3 runs to 15 residues. Germline loops: CDR1 SGHTA, CDR2 FQGNSA. Trimming took 3 bases from V and 4 from J; bases not matched to a gene: 7. CDR3: CASSFPGTGRYEQYF. The CDR3 coding sequence is TGTGCCAGCAGCTTCCCAGGGACAGGGCGATACGAGCAGTACTTC. The whole variable domain, remainder taken from reference TRBV7-2 and TRBJ2-7, is GAGVSQSPSNKVTEKGKDVELRCDPISGHTALYWYRQSLGQGLEFLIYFQGNSAPDKSGLPSDRFSAERTGGSVSTLTIQRTQQEDSAVYLCASSFPGTGRYEQYFGPGTRLTVT.

The genes are TRBV7-6 and TRBJ2-2, with TRBD2 matching 9 bases. V trimming: 10 bases; J trimming: 5 bases; junction bases outside the gene matches: 26. The germline CDR1 and CDR2 sequences are SGHVS and FNYEAQ. This CDR3 is 20 amino acids long. The CDR3 region is CATSAARIPSGALGTGELFF. The CDR3 nucleotides are TGTGCCACCTCAGCAGCTAGAATTCCTAGCGGGGCGCTGGGGACCGGGGAGCTGTTTTTT. Variable domain in full (rest from reference TRBV7-6 and TRBJ2-2): GAGVSQSPRYKVTKRGQDVALRCDPISGHVSLYWYRQALGQGPEFLTYFNYEAQQDKSGLPNDRFSAERPEGSISTLTIQRTEQRDSAMYRCATSAARIPSGALGTGELFFGEGSRLTVL.